Listed below are T cell receptor beta chains from one sample, sequenced in a study of blood T cell repertoires in COVID-19. Profiled with immunoSEQ multiplex PCR; TCRdb holds only in-frame clones, not every one. The sample holds 250,000 or so clones, about 91% seen once. Sequencing was performed on peripheral blood. Receptor source: a man at least 80 years old with acute or convalescent COVID-19. The CDR3 runs from the conserved cysteine through the conserved F or W. The order of the fields is J gene, D gene, V gene, CDR3 length, clone size, CDR3 DNA, CDR3 protein. D genes are given only for firm matches. Rows give clone size only sometimes, using once, few, many, or a class for an expanded clone.

j_gene: TRBJ2-1; d_gene: -; v_gene: TRBV27; len: 15; abundance: -; CDR3nt: TGTGCCAGCAGACAATATGGGGGACTCGACAATGAGCAGTTCTTC; CDR3aa: CASRQYGGLDNEQFF
j_gene: TRBJ1-4; d_gene: -; v_gene: TRBV18; len: 14; abundance: few; CDR3nt: TGTGCCAGCTCACCATCCTGGGGGGGCGAAAAACTGTTTTTT; CDR3aa: CASSPSWGGEKLFF
j_gene: TRBJ2-1; d_gene: TRBD2; v_gene: TRBV19; len: 13; abundance: -; CDR3nt: TGTGCCAGTAGCCTCTCCCCGGGAGGTGAGCAGTTCTTC; CDR3aa: CASSLSPGGEQFF
j_gene: TRBJ2-1; d_gene: TRBD2; v_gene: TRBV7-2; len: 14; abundance: -; CDR3nt: TGTGCCAGCTCCCTGGCGGGGGGGCGGTATGAGCAGTTCTTC; CDR3aa: CASSLAGGRYEQFF
j_gene: TRBJ2-7; d_gene: TRBD2; v_gene: TRBV18; len: 16; abundance: -; CDR3nt: TGTGCCAGCTCACCCCTCCAGGGAGGGAGCTCCTACGAGCAGTACTTC; CDR3aa: CASSPLQGGSSYEQYF
j_gene: TRBJ2-6; d_gene: -; v_gene: TRBV27; len: 17; abundance: -; CDR3nt: TGTGCCAGCAGTCGCGTGACAGACCTCTCTGGGGCCAACGTCCTGACTTTC; CDR3aa: CASSRVTDLSGANVLTF
j_gene: TRBJ2-7; d_gene: TRBD2; v_gene: TRBV9; len: 15; abundance: -; CDR3nt: TGTGCCAGCAGCGTTGATAGCGGGGGGGCCTACGAGCAGTACTTC; CDR3aa: CASSVDSGGAYEQYF
j_gene: TRBJ1-3; d_gene: -; v_gene: TRBV18; len: 14; abundance: -; CDR3nt: TGTGCCAGCTCGCCCGCCTACTCTGGAAACACCATATATTTT; CDR3aa: CASSPAYSGNTIYF
j_gene: TRBJ1-2; d_gene: -; v_gene: TRBV27; len: 12; abundance: -; CDR3nt: TGTGCCAGCAGGGGGCGCAACTATGGCTACACCTTC; CDR3aa: CASRGRNYGYTF
j_gene: TRBJ2-5; d_gene: -; v_gene: TRBV25-1; len: 12; abundance: -; CDR3nt: TGTGCCAGCAGGGGACTGGTAGAGACCCAGTACTTC; CDR3aa: CASRGLVETQYF
j_gene: TRBJ2-5; d_gene: TRBD2; v_gene: TRBV9; len: 15; abundance: -; CDR3nt: TGTGCCAGCAGCTCAACCCGGACTAGCGGAGAGACCCAGTACTTC; CDR3aa: CASSSTRTSGETQYF
j_gene: TRBJ2-7; d_gene: -; v_gene: TRBV4-3; len: 15; abundance: -; CDR3nt: TGCGCCAGCAGCCAAGGGAAGGGGGAAGCCTACGAGCAGTACTTC; CDR3aa: CASSQGKGEAYEQYF
j_gene: TRBJ2-5; d_gene: -; v_gene: TRBV19; len: 15; abundance: -; CDR3nt: TGTGCCAGTAGTATAGCGGTGGCGGGTCAAGAGACCCAGTACTTC; CDR3aa: CASSIAVAGQETQYF
j_gene: TRBJ2-7; d_gene: -; v_gene: TRBV7-2; len: 14; abundance: few; CDR3nt: TGTGCCAGCAGCACCCGACAGAGCTCCTACGAGCAGTACTTC; CDR3aa: CASSTRQSSYEQYF
j_gene: TRBJ2-1; d_gene: TRBD2; v_gene: TRBV10-3; len: 20; abundance: -; CDR3nt: TGTGCCATCAGTGGACCAGAAGGGACTAGCGGGGAGAGCTCCTACAATGAGCAGTTCTTC; CDR3aa: CAISGPEGTSGESSYNEQFF
j_gene: TRBJ2-1; d_gene: -; v_gene: TRBV3-1/TRBV3-2; len: 18; abundance: -; CDR3nt: TGTGCCAGCAGCCAAGATATCTGGGCGGGAAGCTCCTACAATGAGCAGTTCTTC; CDR3aa: CASSQDIWAGSSYNEQFF
j_gene: TRBJ1-2; d_gene: -; v_gene: TRBV2; len: 14; abundance: once; CDR3nt: TGTGCCAGCAGTGAAGCGCGAGAGGCCTATGGCTACACCTTC; CDR3aa: CASSEAREAYGYTF
j_gene: TRBJ1-6; d_gene: TRBD1; v_gene: TRBV3-1/TRBV3-2; len: 15; abundance: once; CDR3nt: TGTGCCAGCAGCCCCCGGGACAGGGATAATTCACCCCTCCACTTT; CDR3aa: CASSPRDRDNSPLHF
j_gene: TRBJ2-7; d_gene: TRBD1; v_gene: TRBV19; len: 14; abundance: -; CDR3nt: TGTGCCAGTAGCCCTCGGACAGGGGACCTCGAGCAGTACTTC; CDR3aa: CASSPRTGDLEQYF